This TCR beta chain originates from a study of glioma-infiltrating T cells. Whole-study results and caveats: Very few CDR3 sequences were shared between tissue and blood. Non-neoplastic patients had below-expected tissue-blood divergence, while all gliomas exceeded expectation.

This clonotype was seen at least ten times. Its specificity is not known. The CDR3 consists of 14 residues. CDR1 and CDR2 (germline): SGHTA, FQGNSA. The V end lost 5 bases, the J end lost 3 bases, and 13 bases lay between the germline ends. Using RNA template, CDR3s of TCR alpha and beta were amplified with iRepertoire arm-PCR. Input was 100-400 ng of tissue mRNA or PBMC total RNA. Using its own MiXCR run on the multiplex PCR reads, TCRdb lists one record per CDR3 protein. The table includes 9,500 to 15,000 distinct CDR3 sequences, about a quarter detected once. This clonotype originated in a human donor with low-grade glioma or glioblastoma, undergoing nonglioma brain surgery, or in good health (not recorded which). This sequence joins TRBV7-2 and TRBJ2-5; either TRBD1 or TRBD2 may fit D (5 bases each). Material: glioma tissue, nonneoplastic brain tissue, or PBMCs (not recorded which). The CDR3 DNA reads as TGTGCCAGCAGCCAGGGACGGATCAAAGAGACCCAGTACTTC. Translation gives CASSQGRIKETQYF. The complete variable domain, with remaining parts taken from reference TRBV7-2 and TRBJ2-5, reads GAGVSQSPSNKVTEKGKDVELRCDPISGHTALYWYRQSLGQGLEFLIYFQGNSAPDKSGLPSDRFSAERTGGSVSTLTIQRTQQEDSAVYLCASSQGRIKETQYFGPGTRLLVL.